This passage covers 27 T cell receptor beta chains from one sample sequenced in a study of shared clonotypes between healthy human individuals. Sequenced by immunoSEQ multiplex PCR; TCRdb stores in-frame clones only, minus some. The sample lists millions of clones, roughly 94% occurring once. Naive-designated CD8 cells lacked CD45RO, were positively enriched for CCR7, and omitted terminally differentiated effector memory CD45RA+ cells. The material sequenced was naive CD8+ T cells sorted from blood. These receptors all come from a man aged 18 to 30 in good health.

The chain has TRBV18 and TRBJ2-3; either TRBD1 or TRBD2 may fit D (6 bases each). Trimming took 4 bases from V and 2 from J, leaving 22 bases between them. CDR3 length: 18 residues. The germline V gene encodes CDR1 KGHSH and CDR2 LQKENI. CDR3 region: CASSRDFRGERDTDTQYF. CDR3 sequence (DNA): TGTGCCAGCTCACGCGACTTTAGGGGGGAAAGGGACACAGATACGCAGTATTTT.

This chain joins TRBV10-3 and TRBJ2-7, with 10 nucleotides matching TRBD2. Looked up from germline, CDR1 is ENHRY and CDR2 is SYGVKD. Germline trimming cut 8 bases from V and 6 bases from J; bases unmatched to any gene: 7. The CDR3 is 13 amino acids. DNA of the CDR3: TGTGCCATCCTCGCTAGCGGGAGTGTCGAGCAGTACTTC. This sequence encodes CAILASGSVEQYF.

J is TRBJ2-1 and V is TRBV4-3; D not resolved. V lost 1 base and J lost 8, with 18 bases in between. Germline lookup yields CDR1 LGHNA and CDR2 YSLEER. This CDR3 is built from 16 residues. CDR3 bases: TGCGCCAGCAGCCAAGCATGGACGGCCCCGTTACATGAGCAGTTCTTC. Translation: CASSQAWTAPLHEQFF.

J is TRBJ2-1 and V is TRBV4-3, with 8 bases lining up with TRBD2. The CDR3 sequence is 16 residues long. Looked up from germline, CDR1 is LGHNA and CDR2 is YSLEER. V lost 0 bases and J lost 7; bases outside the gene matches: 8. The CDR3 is CASSQDSTGGANEQFF. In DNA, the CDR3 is TGCGCCAGCAGCCAAGATAGTACGGGAGGGGCTAATGAGCAGTTCTTC.

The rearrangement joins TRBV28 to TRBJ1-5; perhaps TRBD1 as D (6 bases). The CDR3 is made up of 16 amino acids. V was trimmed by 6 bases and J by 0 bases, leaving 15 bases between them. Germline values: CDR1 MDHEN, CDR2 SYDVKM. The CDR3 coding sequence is TGTGCCAGCAGGCTCAGGGGCACCCTTAGCAATCAGCCCCAGCATTTT. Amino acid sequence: CASRLRGTLSNQPQHF.

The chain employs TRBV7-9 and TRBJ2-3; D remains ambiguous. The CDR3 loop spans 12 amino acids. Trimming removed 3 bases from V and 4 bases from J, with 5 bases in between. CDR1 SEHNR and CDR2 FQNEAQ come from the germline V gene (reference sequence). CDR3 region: CASSFLPDTQYF. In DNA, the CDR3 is TGTGCCAGCAGCTTTTTGCCAGATACGCAGTATTTT.

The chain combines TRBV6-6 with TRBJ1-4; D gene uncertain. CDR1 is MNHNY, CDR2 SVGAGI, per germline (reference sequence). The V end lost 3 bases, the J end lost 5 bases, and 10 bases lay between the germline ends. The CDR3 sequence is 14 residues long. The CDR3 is CASSYSTGNEKLFF. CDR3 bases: TGTGCCAGCAGTTATTCAACCGGGAATGAAAAACTGTTTTTT.

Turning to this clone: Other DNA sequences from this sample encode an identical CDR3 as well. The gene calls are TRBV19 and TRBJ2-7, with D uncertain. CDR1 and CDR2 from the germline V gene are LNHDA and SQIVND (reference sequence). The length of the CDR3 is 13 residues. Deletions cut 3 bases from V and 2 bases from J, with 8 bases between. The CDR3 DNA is TGTGCCAGTAGTATTACAGTTACCTACGAGCAGTACTTC. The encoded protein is CASSITVTYEQYF.

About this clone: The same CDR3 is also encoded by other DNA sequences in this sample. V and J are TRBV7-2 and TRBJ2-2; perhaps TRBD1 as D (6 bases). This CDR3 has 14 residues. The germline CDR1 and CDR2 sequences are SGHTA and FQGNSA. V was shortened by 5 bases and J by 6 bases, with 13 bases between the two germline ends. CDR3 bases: TGTGCCAGCAGCCCGGACAGCCGGGCCGGGGAGCTGTTTTTT. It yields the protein CASSPDSRAGELFF.

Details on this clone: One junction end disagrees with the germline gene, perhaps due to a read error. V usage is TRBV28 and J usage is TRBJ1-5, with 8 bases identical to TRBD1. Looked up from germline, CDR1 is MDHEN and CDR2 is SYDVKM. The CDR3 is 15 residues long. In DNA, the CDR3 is TGTGCCAGCAGCCCCGAGGGGACAGGCAATAAGCCCCAGCATTTT. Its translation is CASSPEGTGNKPQHF.

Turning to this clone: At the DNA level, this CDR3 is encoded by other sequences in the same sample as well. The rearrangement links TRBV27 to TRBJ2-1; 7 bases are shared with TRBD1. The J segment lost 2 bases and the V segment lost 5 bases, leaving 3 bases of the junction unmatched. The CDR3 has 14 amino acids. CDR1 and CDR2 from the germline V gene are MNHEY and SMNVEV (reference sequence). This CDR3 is CASSLTGTYNEQFF. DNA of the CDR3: TGTGCCAGCAGTCTGACAGGGACCTACAATGAGCAGTTCTTC.

The CDR3 spells CASSQDYQVGAGELFF. For the CDR3, the DNA is TGCGCCAGCAGCCAAGATTATCAGGTGGGGGCCGGGGAGCTGTTTTTT. The V and J genes are TRBV4-1 and TRBJ2-2; the D gene could be TRBD1 or TRBD2 (5 bases each). CDR1 is MGHRA and CDR2 is YSYEKL in the germline V gene. Trimming cost V 0 bases and J 6 bases, with 14 bases left between them. This CDR3 region has 16 residues.

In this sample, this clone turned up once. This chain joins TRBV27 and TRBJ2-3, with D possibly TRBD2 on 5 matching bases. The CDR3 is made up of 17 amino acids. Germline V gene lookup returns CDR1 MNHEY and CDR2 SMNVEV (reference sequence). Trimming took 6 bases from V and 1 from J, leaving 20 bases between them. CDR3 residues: CASSPSVGDDGTDTQYF. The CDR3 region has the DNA TGTGCCAGCAGCCCTAGTGTGGGAGACGACGGCACAGATACGCAGTATTTT.

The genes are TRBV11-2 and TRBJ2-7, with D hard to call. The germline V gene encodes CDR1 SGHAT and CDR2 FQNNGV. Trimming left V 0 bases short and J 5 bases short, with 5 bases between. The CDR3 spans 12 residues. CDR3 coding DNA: TGTGCCAGCAGCTTAGAAAGACACGAGCAGTACTTC. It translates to CASSLERHEQYF.

Here the CDR3 reads CASAPLAGGNEQFF. The CDR3 DNA reads TGTGCCAGCGCCCCGCTAGCGGGGGGAAATGAGCAGTTCTTC. The chain combines TRBV6-6 with TRBJ2-1; TRBD2 agrees at 11 bases. There are 14 residues in the CDR3. V was pared by 8 bases and J by 7 bases, with 7 bases of the junction left unmatched. Germline lookup yields CDR1 MNHNY and CDR2 SVGAGI (reference sequence).

CDR3 residues: CASSPGDSGNTIYF. The CDR3 nucleotides are TGCGCCAGCAGCCCAGGGGACTCTGGAAACACCATATATTTT. This chain uses TRBV5-1 with TRBJ1-3, with a possible D match to TRBD1 (6 bases). Trimming cost V 4 bases and J 0 bases, with 8 bases left between them. The CDR3 loop spans 14 amino acids. The germline CDR1 and CDR2 sequences are SGHRS and YFSETQ. Complete variable domain (other parts from reference TRBV5-1 and TRBJ1-3): KAGVTQTPRYLIKTRGQQVTLSCSPISGHRSVSWYQQTPGQGLQFLFEYFSETQRNKGNFPGRFSGRQFSNSRSEMNVSTLELGDSALYLCASSPGDSGNTIYFGEGSWLTVV.

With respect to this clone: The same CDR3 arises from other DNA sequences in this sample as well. CDR3 DNA: TGTGCCAGCAGCCGGACGTACGAGCAGTACTTC. It codes for CASSRTYEQYF. The chain recombines TRBV7-9 with TRBJ2-7; D unclear. The CDR3 runs 11 residues. Germline CDR1 and CDR2: SEHNR and FQNEAQ (reference sequence). V dropped 5 bases and J dropped 4 bases, with 6 bases sitting between them.

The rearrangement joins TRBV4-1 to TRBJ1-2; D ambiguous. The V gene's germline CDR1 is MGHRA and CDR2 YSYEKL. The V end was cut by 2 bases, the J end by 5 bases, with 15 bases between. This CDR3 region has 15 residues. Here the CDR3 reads CASSQLSTRAYGYTF. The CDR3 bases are TGCGCCAGCAGCCAACTTAGCACCAGAGCATATGGCTACACCTTC.

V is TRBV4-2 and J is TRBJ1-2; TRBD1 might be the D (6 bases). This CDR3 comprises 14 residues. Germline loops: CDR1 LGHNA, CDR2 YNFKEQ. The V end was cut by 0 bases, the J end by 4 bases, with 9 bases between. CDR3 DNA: TGTGCCAGCAGCCAAGAGGACAGCGGCTATGGCTACACCTTC. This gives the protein CASSQEDSGYGYTF.

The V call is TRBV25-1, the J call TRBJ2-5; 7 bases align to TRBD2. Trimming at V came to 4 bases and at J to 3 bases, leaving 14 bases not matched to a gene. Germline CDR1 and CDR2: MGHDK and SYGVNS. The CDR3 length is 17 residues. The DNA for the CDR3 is TGTGCCAGCAGTGCTCCACTAGCGCCTGTAATGGAAGAGACCCAGTACTTC. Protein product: CASSAPLAPVMEETQYF.

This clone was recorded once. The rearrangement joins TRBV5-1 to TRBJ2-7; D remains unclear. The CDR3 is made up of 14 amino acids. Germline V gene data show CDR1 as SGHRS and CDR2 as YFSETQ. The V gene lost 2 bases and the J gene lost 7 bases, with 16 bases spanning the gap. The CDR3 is CASSLAVNRFEQYF. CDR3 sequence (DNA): TGCGCCAGCAGCTTAGCCGTGAATCGATTTGAGCAGTACTTC.

CDR3 coding DNA: TGTGCCTGGAGTGTCCTAGCGGGGGATTACAATGAGCAGTTCTTC. Translated, it gives CAWSVLAGDYNEQFF. The chain combines TRBV30 with TRBJ2-1; 10 bases are a match to TRBD2. CDR3 length: 15 residues. V shed 0 bases, J shed 4 bases, and the junction held 3 bases outside the gene matches. Germline assignment: CDR1 GTSNPN and CDR2 SVGIG (reference sequence). The variable domain in full, with the rest retrieved from reference TRBV30 and TRBJ2-1, is SQTIHQWPATLVQPVGSPLSLECTVEGTSNPNLYWYRQAAGRGLQLLFYSVGIGQISSEVPQNLSASRPQDRQFILSSKKLLLSDSGFYLCAWSVLAGDYNEQFFGPGTRLTVL.

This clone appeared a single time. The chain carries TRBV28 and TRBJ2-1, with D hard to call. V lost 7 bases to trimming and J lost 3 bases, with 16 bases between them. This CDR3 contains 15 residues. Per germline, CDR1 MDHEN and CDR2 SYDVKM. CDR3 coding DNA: TGTGCCAGCAACACTAAGATGGCCAGCTACAATGAGCAGTTCTTC. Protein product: CASNTKMASYNEQFF.

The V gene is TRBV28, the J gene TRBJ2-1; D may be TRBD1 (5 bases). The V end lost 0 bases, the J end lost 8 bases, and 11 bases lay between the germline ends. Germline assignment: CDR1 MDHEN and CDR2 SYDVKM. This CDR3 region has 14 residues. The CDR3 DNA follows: TGTGCCAGCAGTTTATGGGGGCAGTCCGATGAGCAGTTCTTC. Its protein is CASSLWGQSDEQFF.

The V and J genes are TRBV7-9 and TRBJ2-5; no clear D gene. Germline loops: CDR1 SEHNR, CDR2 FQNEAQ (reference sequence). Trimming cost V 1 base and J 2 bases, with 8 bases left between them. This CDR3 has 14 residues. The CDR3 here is CASSLVLQQETQYF. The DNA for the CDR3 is TGTGCCAGCAGCTTAGTTCTACAGCAAGAGACCCAGTACTTC.

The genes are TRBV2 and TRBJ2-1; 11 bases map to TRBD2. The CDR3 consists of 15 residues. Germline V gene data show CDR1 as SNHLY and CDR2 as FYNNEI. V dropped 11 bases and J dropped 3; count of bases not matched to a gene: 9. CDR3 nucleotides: TGTGCCGTTGAGGGCCTAGCGGGGGGCTACAATGAGCAGTTCTTC. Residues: CAVEGLAGGYNEQFF.

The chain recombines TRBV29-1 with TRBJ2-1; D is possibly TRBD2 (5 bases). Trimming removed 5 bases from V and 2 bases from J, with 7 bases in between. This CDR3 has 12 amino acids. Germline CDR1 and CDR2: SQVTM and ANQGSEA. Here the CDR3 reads CSVSGTYNEQFF. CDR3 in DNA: TGCAGCGTTAGCGGAACCTACAATGAGCAGTTCTTC.